The 7 T cell receptor beta chains below all came from one sample that was sequenced in a study of T cell repertoires in cytomegalovirus infection (dated by TCRdb to about 2019). What these receptors recognize is not known. Sequencing was performed on an Illumina HiSeq 1500. Using fastp trimming at Q25 and MiXCR clonotype assembly, TCRdb reanalyzed the public sequencing data and kept in-frame beta chains. Rows are combined by CDR3 protein, so each entry shows the most common genes and DNA. The sample data list hundreds of thousands of distinct CDR3 sequences, and around 30% of these were observed just once. Around 15% of the sample lies in the top ten. What the treatment or condition label conveys for this sample: in vitro stimulation with specific CMV peptide epitopes to enrich CMV-specific T cells. Sample: cultured CD8+ T cells from PBMCs, taken from culture after CMV antigen stimulation. The origin of the receptors is a human donor in good health (CMV status not recorded). Some clones in this sample may be carry-over from other donors' samples.

This rearrangement joins TRBV4-3 to TRBJ1-1, with TRBD1 identical over 8 bases. V lost 1 base and J lost 0; bases outside the gene matches: 4. Germline CDR1 LGHNA, CDR2 YSLEER. CDR3 length: 16 residues. In DNA form, the CDR3 reads TGCGCCAGCAGCCAAGTTGGCAGGGGGCTGAACACTGAAGCTTTCTTT. Translating it yields CASSQVGRGLNTEAFF.

This chain uses TRBV6-5 with TRBJ2-7, with a weak D call TRBD1 (7 bases). Germline V gene lookup returns CDR1 MNHEY and CDR2 SVGAGI. V shed 4 bases and J shed 3 bases, with 25 bases lying between them. The CDR3 length is 18 residues. In DNA, the CDR3 is TGTGCCAGCAGTTCCTCTGGCAGGGGGGTCACCACCGACTACGAGCAGTACTTC. Translated: CASSSSGRGVTTDYEQYF.

This clonotype was counted many times. Relative to the germline gene, one junction end is altered; a read error may explain this. This sequence joins TRBV7-7 and TRBJ2-1; D perhaps matches TRBD2 (6 bases). Per germline, CDR1 SSHAT and CDR2 FNYEAQ (reference sequence). The CDR3 has 16 amino acids. CDR3 in amino acids: CASRKDGGRGYNEQFF. The CDR3 DNA is TGTGCTAGCAGAAAAGACGGGGGTCGGGGGTACAATGAGCAGTTCTTC.

This clonotype came up a few times. The chain uses TRBV19 and TRBJ1-5; no firm D call. The CDR3 extends over 15 amino acids. V gave up 8 bases and J gave up 0 bases, with 14 bases separating them. The V gene's germline CDR1 is LNHDA and CDR2 SQIVND (reference sequence). The CDR3 reads CASGPGLDSNQPQHF. The CDR3 DNA follows: TGTGCCAGTGGGCCTGGACTAGATAGCAATCAGCCCCAGCATTTT.

This clonotype was counted only a few times. The rearrangement uses TRBV4-3 and TRBJ2-2; unclear D gene. This CDR3 comprises 14 residues. Deletions cut 2 bases from V and 4 bases from J, with 8 bases between. Germline V lookup: CDR1 LGHNA, CDR2 YSLEER. The CDR3 DNA reads TGCGCCAGCAGCCAATCTAGGAGCACCGGGGAGCTGTTTTTT. Protein product: CASSQSRSTGELFF.

V and J are TRBV19 and TRBJ2-1; D not resolved. Per germline, CDR1 LNHDA and CDR2 SQIVND (reference sequence). V was shortened by 7 bases and J by 6 bases, with 13 bases between the two germline ends. There are 13 residues in the CDR3. The chain's CDR3 is CASTPGPGNEQFF. The CDR3 nucleotides are TGTGCCAGTACGCCGGGTCCCGGCAATGAGCAGTTCTTC.

The sample holds many counts of this clonotype. The CDR3 here is CASSYSGPNQPQHF. The CDR3 bases are TGTGCCAGCAGTTACTCGGGGCCGAATCAGCCCCAGCATTTT. The chain recombines TRBV6-6 with TRBJ1-5, with D maybe TRBD1 (5 bases). V was cut by 0 bases and J by 4 bases, with 7 bases left in between. Germline-derived CDR1 and CDR2 are MNHNY and SVGAGI (reference sequence). This CDR3 contains 14 residues.